The 9 T cell receptor beta chains below come from one sample, sequenced in a study of T-cell reconstitution after alpha-beta-depleted transplantation in children. Library preparation (for TCRbeta) was performed with unique molecular identifiers. Using its own MiXCR run on the PCR reads, TCRdb lists one record per CDR3 protein. The sample has 200,000 to 300,000 distinct CDR3 sequences, 12% seen once. The material sequenced was PBMCs from the stem cell graft donor, taken from the stem cell graft. These receptors were obtained from a human donor who donated a stem cell graft to a child with acute lymphoblastic leukemia.

The chain links TRBV28 to TRBJ2-2; no definite D call. The V gene's germline CDR1 is MDHEN and CDR2 SYDVKM. The CDR3 contains 16 residues. V lost 5 bases and J 5 bases, leaving 18 bases between the germline ends. CDR3: CASSVASSLGTGELFF. CDR3 nucleotide sequence: TGTGCCAGCAGTGTTGCCTCCTCATTGGGTACCGGGGAGCTGTTTTTT.

The chain is built from TRBV19 and TRBJ1-2; no reliable D call. CDR1 is LNHDA, CDR2 SQIVND, per germline (reference sequence). The CDR3 runs 16 residues. Trimming took off 7 bases at V and 3 bases at J, with 21 bases between the two ends. CDR3 in DNA: TGTGCCAGTACCACGAGGAATGGGATCCCCGACTATGGCTACACCTTC. Translated, it gives CASTTRNGIPDYGYTF. The full variable domain, its missing parts supplied by reference TRBV19 and TRBJ1-2, is DGGITQSPKYLFRKEGQNVTLSCEQNLNHDAMYWYRQDPGQGLRLIYYSQIVNDFQKGDIAEGYSVSREKKESFPLTVTSAQKNPTAFYLCASTTRNGIPDYGYTFGSGTRLTVV.

A remark on this clonotype: This could be a read error, since a much larger clone is one nucleotide away. The V and J genes are TRBV7-2 and TRBJ1-1; D is perhaps TRBD1 (6 bases). There are 12 residues in the CDR3. Germline V gives CDR1 SGHTA, CDR2 FQGNSA. The DNA of the CDR3 is TGTGCCAGCAGCTCACAGGGACCTGACGCTTTCTTT. Protein sequence: CASSSQGPDAFF.

This clonotype was recorded at least ten times. This rearrangement joins TRBV9 to TRBJ2-7; 10 bases align to TRBD2. V shed 7 bases, J shed 13 bases, and the junction held 20 bases outside the gene matches. Germline loops: CDR1 SGDLS, CDR2 YYNGEE. CDR3 length: 15 residues. The CDR3 loop is CASGELAGDPSKPYF. CDR3 nucleotides: TGTGCCAGCGGAGAGCTAGCGGGAGACCCTTCTAAGCCATACTTC.

This rearrangement joins TRBV6-2 or TRBV6-3 to TRBJ1-1; tentative D call: TRBD1 (5 bases). Germline V gives CDR1 MNHEY, CDR2 SVGEGT. The CDR3 totals 16 residues. V dropped 0 bases and J dropped 5 bases, with 16 bases sitting between them. The CDR3 region is CASSYSRGEGRTEAFF. DNA for the CDR3: TGTGCCAGCAGTTACTCCCGAGGGGAGGGGAGGACTGAAGCTTTCTTT.

This clonotype occurred many times. The CDR3 reads CASSPLTGTGELFF. Written as DNA, the CDR3 is TGTGCCAGCAGCCCATTGACAGGGACCGGGGAGCTGTTTTTT. The V call is TRBV11-2, the J call TRBJ2-2; 7 bases align to TRBD1. CDR3 length: 14 residues. In germline, CDR1 is SGHAT, CDR2 FQNNGV. Trimming at V came to 5 bases and at J to 5 bases, leaving 5 bases not matched to a gene.

At least ten counts were recorded for this clonotype. The chain couples TRBV10-2 to TRBJ2-7; tentatively, D is TRBD2 (6 bases). Trimming pared 5 bases from V and 5 bases from J, leaving 10 bases between. The CDR3 has 12 residues. Looked up from germline, CDR1 is WSHSY and CDR2 is SAAADI. The CDR3: CASSTTRHEQYF. In nucleotides, the CDR3 is TGCGCCAGCAGTACGACTAGACACGAGCAGTACTTC.

This clonotype was counted many times. V is TRBV4-3 and J is TRBJ2-7, with 8 bases fitting TRBD1. The ends lost 4 bases at V and 2 bases at J; junction bases unmatched: 4. The CDR3 is 14 residues long. In germline, CDR1 is LGHNA, CDR2 YSLEER. The CDR3 sequence is CASSRQDRAYEQYF. CDR3 coding DNA: TGCGCCAGCAGCCGCCAGGACAGGGCCTACGAGCAGTACTTC.

This clonotype was observed at least ten times. The rearrangement uses TRBV11-2 and TRBJ2-1; 15 bases match TRBD2. The CDR3 covers 15 residues. The trim removed 4 bases at V and 7 bases at J, leaving 2 bases unmatched. CDR1 and CDR2 from the germline V gene are SGHAT and FQNNGV. CDR3 DNA sequence: TGTGCCAGCAGCTACGGACTAGCGGGAGGGAATGAGCAGTTCTTC. Translating it yields CASSYGLAGGNEQFF. Full variable domain (outside the CDR3, taken from reference TRBV11-2 and TRBJ2-1): EAGVAQSPRYKIIEKRQSVAFWCNPISGHATLYWYQQILGQGPKLLIQFQNNGVVDDSQLPKDRFSAERLKGVDSTLKIQPAKLEDSAVYLCASSYGLAGGNEQFFGPGTRLTVL.